The entry that follows covers one TCR beta chain sequence. Mismatch with germline at one junction end may stem from a read error. This sample is part of a study of shared clonotypes between healthy human individuals. For each subset, genomic DNA was distributed in equal portions over several immunoSEQ plates. Authors' processing steps: Filtering was not the same, since immunoSEQ gave junction-only sequences without quality scores. Assay used: immunoSEQ multiplex PCR; TCRdb lists only in-frame clones, some missing. For V, J and clone size, that table is used; D and trimming come from the DNA. Counted here are around 480,000 clones, about 80% occurring once; the ten biggest clones make up approximately 12%. This CDR3 comprises 13 residues. The germline V gene has CDR1 SGHRS and CDR2 YFSETQ.

The TCR sequence derives from a woman between 35 and 50 years old in good health. Some clones in this sample may be carry-over from other donors' samples. The V call is TRBV5-1, the J call TRBJ1-2; D unresolved. Sequencing was done on a sample of PBMCs. CDR3 DNA sequence: TGCGCCAGCAGCTTGGAAGCCCCCGCCAACGCAGCCTTC. Translated, it gives CASSLEAPANAAF.